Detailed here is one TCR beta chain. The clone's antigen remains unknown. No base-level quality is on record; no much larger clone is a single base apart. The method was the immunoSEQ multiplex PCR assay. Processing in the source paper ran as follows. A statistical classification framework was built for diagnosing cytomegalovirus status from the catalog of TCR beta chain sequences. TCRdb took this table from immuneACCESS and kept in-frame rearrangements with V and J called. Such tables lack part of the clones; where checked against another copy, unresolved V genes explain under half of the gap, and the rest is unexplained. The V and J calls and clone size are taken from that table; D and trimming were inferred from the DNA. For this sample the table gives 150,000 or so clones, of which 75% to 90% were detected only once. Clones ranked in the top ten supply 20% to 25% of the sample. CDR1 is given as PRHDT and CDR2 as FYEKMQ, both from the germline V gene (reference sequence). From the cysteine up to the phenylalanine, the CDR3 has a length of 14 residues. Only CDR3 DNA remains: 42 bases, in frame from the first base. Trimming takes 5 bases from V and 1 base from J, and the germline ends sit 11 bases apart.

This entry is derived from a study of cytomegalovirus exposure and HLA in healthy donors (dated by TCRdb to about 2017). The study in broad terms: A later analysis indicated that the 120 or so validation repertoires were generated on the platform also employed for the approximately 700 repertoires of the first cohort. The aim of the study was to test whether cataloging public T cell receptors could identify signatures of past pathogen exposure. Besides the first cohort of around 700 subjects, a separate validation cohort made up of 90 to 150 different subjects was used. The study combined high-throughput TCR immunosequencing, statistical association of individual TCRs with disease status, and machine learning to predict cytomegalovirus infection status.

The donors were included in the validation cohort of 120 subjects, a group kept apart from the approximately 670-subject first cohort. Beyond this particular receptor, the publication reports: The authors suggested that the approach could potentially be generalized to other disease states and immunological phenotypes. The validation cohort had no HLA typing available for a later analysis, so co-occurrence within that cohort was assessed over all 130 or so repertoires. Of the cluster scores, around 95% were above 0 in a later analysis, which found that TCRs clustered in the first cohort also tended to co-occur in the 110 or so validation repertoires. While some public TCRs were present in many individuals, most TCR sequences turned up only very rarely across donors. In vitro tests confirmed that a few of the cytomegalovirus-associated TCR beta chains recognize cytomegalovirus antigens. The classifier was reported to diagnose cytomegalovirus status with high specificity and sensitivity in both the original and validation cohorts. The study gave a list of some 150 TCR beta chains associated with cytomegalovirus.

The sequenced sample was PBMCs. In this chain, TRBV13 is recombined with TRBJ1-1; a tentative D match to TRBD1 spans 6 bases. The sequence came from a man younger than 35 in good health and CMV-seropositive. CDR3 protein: CASSVGHQNTEAFF. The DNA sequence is TGTGCCAGCAGCGTGGGACATCAGAACACTGAAGCTTTCTTT.